One and the same sample provided the 27 T cell receptor beta chains below, sequenced in a study of shared clonotypes between healthy human individuals. In the naive CD8 group, cells lacked CD45RO and were positively selected for CCR7, so terminally differentiated effector memory CD45RA+ cells were left out. Clones were read by immunoSEQ multiplex PCR, and TCRdb kept only the in-frame ones, dropping some. The table lists 2 million to 2.5 million clones, around 96% of them singletons. Sequences were obtained from naive CD8+ T cells sorted from blood. The receptors were sampled from a man aged 18 to 30 in good health.

The rearrangement links TRBV5-1 to TRBJ2-7; maybe TRBD1 (5 bases). Germline assignment: CDR1 SGHRS and CDR2 YFSETQ. The CDR3 consists of 14 residues. V lost 5 bases and J lost 0, with 12 bases in between. DNA of the CDR3: TGCGCCAGCAGGCTATCCGACAGCTCCTACGAGCAGTACTTC. Its translation is CASRLSDSSYEQYF.

This chain connects TRBV5-4 to TRBJ2-5; perhaps TRBD1 as D (6 bases). This CDR3 is 15 amino acids long. Trimming pared 0 bases from V and 4 bases from J, leaving 13 bases between. From germline, CDR1 is SGHNT and CDR2 YYREEE (reference sequence). The CDR3 coding sequence is TGTGCCAGCAGCTTGGGCCACCAGGGGTTAGAGACCCAGTACTTC. This gives the protein CASSLGHQGLETQYF.

The chain employs TRBV4-1 and TRBJ2-1; D unclear. The CDR3 runs 11 residues. V lost 8 bases and J lost 6, with 8 bases in between. Germline V lookup: CDR1 MGHRA, CDR2 YSYEKL. The DNA for the CDR3 is TGCGCCAGCTTATCAGGCAATGAGCAGTTCTTC. Translation: CASLSGNEQFF.

This chain connects TRBV11-3 to TRBJ1-5; D is possibly TRBD1 (6 bases). This CDR3 is 17 amino acids long. Trimming shortened V by 4 bases and J by 9 bases, and 25 bases separated the two germline ends. Germline V gene data show CDR1 as SGHNT and CDR2 as YENEEA. DNA of the CDR3: TGTGCCAGCAGCTGGGGGGCTGAGTTTATCATGGATTTGCCCCAGCATTTT. The encoded protein is CASSWGAEFIMDLPQHF.

Concerning this clone: Germline and junction disagree at one end, which may indicate a read error. This chain links TRBV7-7 with TRBJ2-7; D tentatively reads TRBD1 or TRBD2 (5 bases each). CDR1 is SSHAT, CDR2 FNYEAQ, per germline (reference sequence). This CDR3 contains 15 residues. CDR3 loop: CASSSNWGEGYEQYF. CDR3 sequence (DNA): TGTGCTAGCAGCTCGAACTGGGGCGAGGGGTACGAGCAGTACTTC.

The chain combines TRBV28 with TRBJ1-1, with D perhaps matching TRBD1 (5 bases). Germline CDR1 reads MDHEN; CDR2 reads SYDVKM. The length of the CDR3 is 12 residues. V lost 2 bases to trimming and J lost 11 bases, with 12 bases between them. This CDR3 reads CASSLRGDEAFF. In DNA, the CDR3 is TGTGCCAGCAGTTTACGGGGGGATGAGGCTTTCTTT. Variable domain in full (rest from reference TRBV28 and TRBJ1-1): DVKVTQSSRYLVKRTGEKVFLECVQDMDHENMFWYRQDPGLGLRLIYFSYDVKMKEKGDIPEGYSVSREKKERFSLILESASTNQTSMYLCASSLRGDEAFFGQGTRLTVV.

J is TRBJ2-7 and V is TRBV6-6, with 7 bases aligning to TRBD2. This CDR3 is built from 13 residues. Germline-derived CDR1 and CDR2 are MNHNY and SVGAGI (reference sequence). With 7 bases clipped from V and 3 bases from J, the junction kept 6 bases outside the gene matches. In nucleotides, the CDR3 is TGTGCCAGCACACTAGAGCGGGGCTACGAGCAGTACTTC. Translation: CASTLERGYEQYF.

This clone appeared a single time. V usage is TRBV10-3 and J usage is TRBJ2-7, with 7 bases lining up with TRBD1. Germline CDR1 and CDR2: ENHRY and SYGVKD. Germline trimming cut 7 bases from V and 3 bases from J; bases unmatched to any gene: 3. The CDR3 extends over 12 amino acids. CDR3 nucleotides: TGTGCCATCAAGGGGACAGACTACGAGCAGTACTTC. It encodes CAIKGTDYEQYF.

This CDR3 reads CSVEEGGTSGYEQYF. The CDR3 DNA sequence: TGCAGCGTTGAAGAAGGTGGGACTAGCGGCTACGAGCAGTACTTC. V and J are TRBV29-1 and TRBJ2-7; TRBD2 aligns across 11 bases. Per germline, CDR1 SQVTM and CDR2 ANQGSEA. The junction had 4 bases not matched to a gene; V was cut back by 0 bases and J by 3 bases. CDR3 size: 15 residues.

This clone was counted a single time. CDR3 nucleotide sequence: TGTGCCATCAGTGAAGCGGGGGAGGGGGAGACCCAGTACTTC. Protein: CAISEAGEGETQYF. V is TRBV10-3 and J is TRBJ2-5, with 8 bases that match TRBD2. The CDR3 length is 14 residues. From germline, CDR1 is ENHRY and CDR2 SYGVKD. The ends lost 3 bases at V and 5 bases at J; junction bases unmatched: 5.

The rearrangement joins TRBV5-4 to TRBJ2-6; TRBD2 matches at 10 bases. Germline V gene sequence: CDR1 SGHNT, CDR2 YYREEE (reference sequence). CDR3 length: 19 amino acids. The V and J ends lost 0 bases and 2 bases, in that order; junction bases with no gene match: 8. The CDR3 spells CASSLVPASGSTGANVLTF. The CDR3 DNA reads as TGTGCCAGCAGCTTGGTACCGGCTAGCGGGAGTACTGGGGCCAACGTCCTGACTTTC. The full variable domain, with the rest looked up from reference TRBV5-4 and TRBJ2-6, is ETGVTQSPTHLIKTRGQQVTLRCSSQSGHNTVSWYQQALGQGPQFIFQYYREEENGRGNFPPRFSGLQFPNYSSELNVNALELDDSALYLCASSLVPASGSTGANVLTFGAGSRLTVL.

This chain connects TRBV19 to TRBJ2-7; tentatively, D is TRBD2 (6 bases). Germline V lookup: CDR1 LNHDA, CDR2 SQIVND (reference sequence). The CDR3 is 15 amino acids. The germline V and J ends were trimmed by 7 bases and 4 bases, with 20 bases remaining between them. The DNA of the CDR3 is TGTGCCAGTACACCATCACCGGGAGAAGTTTACGAGCAGTACTTC. Its translation: CASTPSPGEVYEQYF.

The CDR3, as DNA: TGTGCCAGCAGTGACTATCTCAGCTCCTACGAGCAGTACTTC. It translates to CASSDYLSSYEQYF. This chain connects TRBV6-1 to TRBJ2-7; no definite D call. Germline CDR1 reads MNHNS; CDR2 reads SASEGT. The CDR3 is made up of 14 amino acids. The V end lost 3 bases, the J end lost 0 bases, and 9 bases lay between the germline ends.

V and J are TRBV7-2 and TRBJ2-2; 10 bases fit TRBD2. V gave up 1 base and J gave up 4 bases; unmatched junction bases: 9. Looked up from germline, CDR1 is SGHTA and CDR2 is FQGNSA. The CDR3 spans 18 residues. CDR3 in DNA: TGTGCCAGCAGCTTAGGTCTAGCGGGAGCCTATAGCACCGGGGAGCTGTTTTTT. This codes for CASSLGLAGAYSTGELFF.

The chain couples TRBV25-1 to TRBJ2-5, with TRBD1 identical over 9 bases. This CDR3 spans 18 amino acids. The ends lost 0 bases at V and 4 bases at J; junction bases unmatched: 12. Germline CDR1 is MGHDK and CDR2 is SYGVNS. CDR3 sequence: CASSEYPRPGQGGETQYF. DNA for the CDR3: TGTGCCAGCAGTGAATATCCTCGACCGGGACAGGGAGGAGAGACCCAGTACTTC. Drawing the rest from reference TRBV25-1 and TRBJ2-5, the complete variable domain is EADIYQTPRYLVIGTGKKITLECSQTMGHDKMYWYQQDPGMELHLIHYSYGVNSTEKGDLSSESTVSRIRTEHFPLTLESARPSHTSQYLCASSEYPRPGQGGETQYFGPGTRLLVL.

A word on this clone: This specimen includes other DNA sequences encoding the same CDR3. The V gene is TRBV11-2, the J gene TRBJ2-2, with D maybe TRBD2 (5 bases). The CDR3 totals 13 residues. Trimming stripped 1 base from V and 5 bases from J, with 5 bases between. CDR1 and CDR2 from the germline V gene are SGHAT and FQNNGV. The CDR3 region has the DNA TGTGCCAGCAGCTTAGGCGGGACCGGGGAGCTGTTTTTT. It translates to CASSLGGTGELFF.

The chain has TRBV27 and TRBJ2-7, with 7 bases identical to TRBD2. The germline CDR1 and CDR2 sequences are MNHEY and SMNVEV (reference sequence). The CDR3 is 15 amino acids. V was pared by 5 bases and J by 6 bases, with 13 bases of the junction left unmatched. CDR3 nucleotides: TGTGCCAGCAGTCCCTCTCCGGGGAGGGCCGGCGAGCAGTACTTC. Protein product: CASSPSPGRAGEQYF.

The chain employs TRBV7-8 and TRBJ2-7; TRBD2 aligns across 12 bases. This CDR3 region has 14 residues. Germline CDR1 SGHVS, CDR2 FQNEAQ. Trimming removed 8 bases from V and 5 bases from J; junction bases left unmatched: 7. The CDR3 coding sequence is TGTGCCAGCCACATCCTAGCGGGAGGGGACGAGCAGTACTTC. Translated: CASHILAGGDEQYF.

This clone was seen only once. The CDR3 spells CASSESRAHEQYF. The CDR3 DNA sequence: TGTGCCAGCAGTGAAAGCAGGGCCCACGAGCAGTACTTC. V gene TRBV2 combines with J gene TRBJ2-7, with D perhaps matching TRBD1 (5 bases). The ends were cut back, 2 bases at V and 5 bases at J, with 10 bases in the middle. CDR1 SNHLY and CDR2 FYNNEI come from the germline V gene. The CDR3 has 13 residues.

This chain uses TRBV18 with TRBJ2-4, with 12 bases identical to TRBD1. CDR3 length: 15 residues. Germline V gives CDR1 KGHSH, CDR2 LQKENI. V gave up 2 bases and J gave up 8 bases; unmatched junction bases: 4. The CDR3 DNA reads TGTGCCAGCTCACCATGGGACAGGGGGCGAGACATTCAGTACTTC. Its translation: CASSPWDRGRDIQYF.

The chain couples TRBV29-1 to TRBJ2-7, with 11 bases that match TRBD1. Germline V gene lookup returns CDR1 SQVTM and CDR2 ANQGSEA. V was clipped by 6 bases and J by 3 bases; unmatched bases: 10. The length of the CDR3 is 15 residues. Here the CDR3 reads CSVTDAGTGGYEQYF. The CDR3 DNA reads as TGCAGCGTGACGGACGCCGGGACAGGGGGCTACGAGCAGTACTTC.

The chain links TRBV15 to TRBJ1-2, with 7 bases identical to TRBD1. Trimming took 3 bases from V and 3 from J; bases not matched to a gene: 13. The germline V gene has CDR1 LNHNV and CDR2 YYDKDF (reference sequence). This CDR3 comprises 17 residues. CDR3: CATSSETGSGAYYGYTF. The CDR3 nucleotides are TGTGCCACCAGCAGTGAGACAGGGTCGGGGGCATACTATGGCTACACCTTC.

This chain uses TRBV4-1 with TRBJ2-1; the match to TRBD1 covers 8 bases. CDR3 length equals 16 residues. The germline CDR1 and CDR2 sequences are MGHRA and YSYEKL. Germline trimming cut 2 bases from V and 6 bases from J; bases unmatched to any gene: 9. The CDR3 spells CASSQQTGGLSNEQFF. DNA for the CDR3: TGCGCCAGCAGCCAACAAACAGGGGGATTGAGCAATGAGCAGTTCTTC.

This clone was found once. This rearrangement joins TRBV6-1 to TRBJ2-5, with D maybe TRBD1 (6 bases). This CDR3 is built from 13 residues. The V and J ends lost 6 bases and 10 bases respectively, with 18 bases between them. Germline V lookup: CDR1 MNHNS, CDR2 SASEGT. In DNA form, the CDR3 reads TGTGCCAGCAGGGACAGTAGCCCTCGGTTCCAGTACTTC. It encodes CASRDSSPRFQYF.

The chain links TRBV7-9 to TRBJ1-2, with TRBD1 identical over 10 bases. The CDR3 loop spans 16 amino acids. V shed 4 bases, J shed 4 bases, and the junction held 9 bases outside the gene matches. Germline values: CDR1 SEHNR, CDR2 FQNEAQ (reference sequence). This CDR3 reads CASSSAGTGEAYGYTF. The CDR3 DNA reads TGTGCCAGCAGCTCCGCCGGGACAGGGGAGGCCTATGGCTACACCTTC.

The chain couples TRBV7-2 to TRBJ2-3; a possible D gene is TRBD2 (6 bases). Trimming removed 1 base from V and 4 bases from J, with 18 bases in between. The CDR3 is made up of 17 amino acids. From germline, CDR1 is SGHTA and CDR2 FQGNSA. This CDR3 reads CASSLELGSGGADTQYF. DNA of the CDR3: TGTGCCAGCAGCTTAGAATTAGGCAGCGGAGGGGCAGATACGCAGTATTTT.

The chain joins TRBV4-1 to TRBJ2-7, with 11 bases fitting TRBD1. The J segment lost 3 bases and the V segment lost 1 base, leaving 5 bases of the junction unmatched. The length of the CDR3 is 16 residues. Germline lookup yields CDR1 MGHRA and CDR2 YSYEKL. Here the CDR3 reads CASSQGQGTGGYEQYF. CDR3 nucleotide sequence: TGCGCCAGCAGCCAAGGTCAGGGGACAGGGGGCTACGAGCAGTACTTC.